This paragraph reports one T cell receptor beta chain. The data are from a study of TIL therapy for anti-PD-1-resistant metastatic lung cancer. Study information: Patients had a median age of around 56 years (range 38-75). Median tumor mutation burden was roughly 1.5 mutations per megabase.

Described time point: pre-treatment sample, taken before nivolumab and TIL therapy. Germline V CDR1 and CDR2: SQVTM, ANQGSEA. J was trimmed by 5 bases and V by 6 bases; bases with no gene match: 7. The CDR3 contains 14 residues. Sequencing used immunoSEQ v3. Clones were read by immunoSEQ multiplex PCR, and TCRdb kept only the in-frame ones, dropping some. The sample consists of 50,000 to 60,000 clones, over 75% of them appearing once. The TCR originated in a person aged 25-85 years with non-small cell lung cancer. The sequencing here drew on blood, taken at baseline. The chain employs TRBV29-1 and TRBJ2-1; 10 bases line up with TRBD2. CDR3 region: CSVRRTSGNNEQFF. The CDR3 nucleotides are TGCAGCGTCCGCCGGACTAGCGGTAACAATGAGCAGTTCTTC.